This T cell receptor (beta chain) was sequenced during a study of T cells in Graves' hyperthyroidism and ophthalmopathy. This clonotype was detected ten times or more. Amplified regions were TCR beta CDR3 sequences from RNA transcripts. TCR CDR3 regions were first amplified by RT-PCR with HTBI primers. TCRdb reprocessed the multiplex PCR reads via MiXCR and lists one record per CDR3 protein. The sample yields roughly 550,000 distinct CDR3 sequences, 15% to 20% seen once. Used for diagnoses were clinical symptoms, serum thyroxine and TRAb, thyroid ultrasound and orbital computed tomography. The PBMCs studied were ones that came from approximately 9.9 ml fresh peripheral blood. The CDR3 extends over 14 amino acids. Trimming left V 5 bases short and J 1 base short, with 11 bases between.

The sequence came from a woman between 25 and 40 years old with Graves' ophthalmopathy. The source material was blood. The chain uses TRBV12-3 or TRBV12-4 and TRBJ1-1; D gene uncertain. Here the CDR3 reads CASSPLHRNTEAFF. In DNA, the CDR3 is TGTGCCAGCAGTCCGTTACATAGGAACACTGAAGCTTTCTTT.